This T cell receptor beta chain was sequenced in a study of response to subunit inactivated influenza vaccine. Findings and caveats of the study: A suggestion made by the authors is that each seasonal influenza vaccination recruits few new T cells.

In TCRdb, the RT-PCR reads were re-called with MiXCR into one record per CDR3 protein. The table shows under 750,000 distinct CDR3 sequences, with 10% to 15% occurring only once. This clonotype was recorded a few times. What it recognizes is unknown. The CDR3 covers 15 residues. The V gene's germline CDR1 is MNHEY and CDR2 SVGEGT. V dropped 8 bases and J dropped 2; count of bases not matched to a gene: 6. The J gene is TRBJ2-6, the V gene TRBV6-2 or TRBV6-3; 7 bases agree with TRBD1. This sample comprised PBMCs from blood, obtained on the day of vaccination. This clonotype was obtained from a middle-aged man who received an inactivated influenza vaccine. DNA for the CDR3: TGTGCCAGCGGCTTCAGGGGGACTGGGGCCAACGTCCTGACTTTC. Its translation: CASGFRGTGANVLTF.